There are a few counts of the clone carrying this T cell receptor beta chain. Its cognate antigen is unknown. The library put unique molecular identifiers onto individual cDNA molecules. TCRdb used MiXCR to reprocess the reads, holding one entry per CDR3 protein. The repertoire holds several thousand distinct CDR3 sequences, nearly 50% seen once, with less than 3.5% in the top ten. These data are taken from a study of human T cells and chemical hapten exposure. Study-level information: Across its roughly 24 weeks, the study gave patients weekly diphenylcyclopropenone doses to the scalp. Study observations and caveats: Relative to controls, expanded TCRs formed significantly more large CDR3 similarity clusters.

As for treatment: therapeutic diphenylcyclopropenone sensitization with weekly scalp DPC. Losses at the gene ends were 1 base for V and 0 bases for J; bases not matched to a gene: 5. Germline CDR1 reads SGHRS; CDR2 reads YFSETQ. CDR3 length: 17 residues. The sample consisted of whole blood, taken before DPC sensitization or 2, 6, or about 24 weeks after (not recorded which). The chain links TRBV5-1 to TRBJ2-1, with 9 nucleotides matching TRBD2. The sequence was obtained from an adult with alopecia areata. Some clones in this sample may be carry-over from other donors' samples. This table probably holds off-target reads from a library built for another chain. The DNA for the CDR3 is TGCGCCAGCAGCTTGTTAGCGGGGGCCAGCTCCTACAATGAGCAGTTCTTC. Encoded protein: CASSLLAGASSYNEQFF.